The 12 T cell receptor beta chains listed next were all sequenced from one sample in a study of shared clonotypes between healthy human individuals. Using immunoSEQ multiplex PCR, the repertoire was profiled, and TCRdb retains in-frame clones only, with some absent. The table shows fewer than 2.5 million clones, with under 95% occurring only once. Sequencing was carried out using naive CD4+ T cells from PBMCs. Indicated subset: CD45RA+ positively selected. These receptors originate from a man between 18 and 29 years old in good health. Some clones in this sample may be carry-over from other donors' samples.

The rearrangement uses TRBV7-9 and TRBJ2-7; the D gene could be TRBD1 or TRBD2 (6 bases each). V gave up 4 bases and J gave up 8 bases, with 18 bases separating them. The CDR3 contains 14 residues. The germline CDR1 and CDR2 sequences are SEHNR and FQNEAQ (reference sequence). CDR3 DNA: TGTGCCAGCAGCTCTAGGGGGGCTAGTGAAAAGCAGTACTTC. It encodes CASSSRGASEKQYF. Complete variable domain (other parts from reference TRBV7-9 and TRBJ2-7): DTGVSQNPRHKITKRGQNVTFRCDPISEHNRLYWYRQTLGQGPEFLTYFQNEAQLEKSRLLSDRFSAERPKGSFSTLEIQRTEQGDSAMYLCASSSRGASEKQYFGPGTRLTVT.

The chain is built from TRBV5-5 and TRBJ1-2, with D unresolved. The V end was cut by 0 bases, the J end by 3 bases, with 9 bases between. In germline, CDR1 is SGHKS, CDR2 YYEKEE (reference sequence). This CDR3 comprises 14 residues. This chain's CDR3 is CASSLVRADYGYTF. CDR3 bases: TGTGCCAGCAGCTTGGTAAGGGCGGACTATGGCTACACCTTC.

The rearrangement links TRBV28 to TRBJ1-3; 8 bases agree with TRBD1. Trimming cost V 6 bases and J 8 bases; bases outside gene matches: 9. This CDR3 comprises 14 residues. Looked up from germline, CDR1 is MDHEN and CDR2 is SYDVKM. CDR3 sequence: CASRPGQGGDTIYF. The CDR3 nucleotides are TGTGCCAGCAGACCCGGACAGGGAGGAGACACCATATATTTT. Looking up the rest from reference TRBV28 and TRBJ1-3 gives the full variable domain: DVKVTQSSRYLVKRTGEKVFLECVQDMDHENMFWYRQDPGLGLRLIYFSYDVKMKEKGDIPEGYSVSREKKERFSLILESASTNQTSMYLCASRPGQGGDTIYFGEGSWLTVV.

This rearrangement joins TRBV28 to TRBJ2-5; 8 bases map to TRBD2. With the DNA end fitting TRBJ2-7 better, the J assignment may be wrong. This CDR3 region has 11 residues. Looked up from germline, CDR1 is MDHEN and CDR2 is SYDVKM. DNA of the CDR3: TGTGCCACGGGACTAGTCGGCGAGCAGTACTTC. Amino acid sequence: CATGLVGEQYF.

The J gene is TRBJ2-3, the V gene TRBV7-2; TRBD2 aligns across 7 bases. Germline V CDR1 and CDR2: SGHTA, FQGNSA. The CDR3 loop spans 14 amino acids. Trimming removed 3 bases from V and 7 bases from J; junction bases left unmatched: 7. CDR3 sequence: CASSFAGVLYTQYF. CDR3 coding DNA: TGTGCCAGCAGCTTTGCGGGAGTTCTATATACGCAGTATTTT.

A remark on this clone: A much larger clone differs from this one at a single base, so this may be a read error. V gene TRBV6-4 combines with J gene TRBJ2-7; D gene uncertain. This CDR3 region has 11 residues. V was shortened by 3 bases and J by 2 bases, with 2 bases between the two germline ends. The germline V gene has CDR1 MRHNA and CDR2 SNTAGT. CDR3 loop: CASSEPYEQYF. CDR3 nucleotide sequence: TGTGCCAGCAGTGAACCCTACGAGCAGTACTTC.

The chain is built from TRBV19 and TRBJ2-2, with TRBD2 matching over 13 bases. The length of the CDR3 is 22 residues. V was clipped by 5 bases and J by 0 bases; unmatched bases: 18. The V gene's germline CDR1 is LNHDA and CDR2 SQIVND (reference sequence). CDR3 bases: TGTGCCAGTAGTTTTCGGCAGGGCACGGGACTAGCGGGGTTCGCGAACACCGGGGAGCTGTTTTTT. This translates into CASSFRQGTGLAGFANTGELFF.

The rearrangement links TRBV5-1 to TRBJ2-5, with a weak D call TRBD1 (5 bases). Trimming pared 1 base from V and 1 base from J, leaving 11 bases between. The CDR3 runs to 15 residues. Germline lookup yields CDR1 SGHRS and CDR2 YFSETQ. CDR3 amino acids: CASSLQGTPQETQYF. DNA of the CDR3: TGCGCCAGCAGCTTGCAGGGTACCCCCCAAGAGACCCAGTACTTC.

The chain carries TRBV30 and TRBJ2-3; D possibly corresponds to TRBD1 (5 bases). Germline CDR1 GTSNPN, CDR2 SVGIG (reference sequence). Trimming removed 2 bases at V and 1 base at J, with 10 bases between. CDR3 size: 14 residues. The CDR3 sequence: CAWSWEGGTDTQYF. DNA of the CDR3: TGTGCCTGGAGTTGGGAAGGGGGCACAGATACGCAGTATTTT.

This rearrangement joins TRBV5-6 to TRBJ2-3; a possible D gene is TRBD2 (6 bases). V was clipped by 0 bases and J by 0 bases, with 14 bases between them. CDR3 length equals 17 residues. From germline, CDR1 is SGHDT and CDR2 YYEEEE. The CDR3 DNA sequence: TGTGCCAGCAGCTTGGCCCAGGGTGGGGGGAGCACAGATACGCAGTATTTT. This translates into CASSLAQGGGSTDTQYF. Variable domain in full (rest from reference TRBV5-6 and TRBJ2-3): DAGVTQSPTHLIKTRGQQVTLRCSPKSGHDTVSWYQQALGQGPQFIFQYYEEEERQRGNFPDRFSGHQFPNYSSELNVNALLLGDSALYLCASSLAQGGGSTDTQYFGPGTRLTVL.

The chain has TRBV28 and TRBJ1-1; 8 bases align to TRBD1. V was clipped by 3 bases and J by 0 bases; unmatched bases: 6. This CDR3 is built from 16 residues. The germline V gene has CDR1 MDHEN and CDR2 SYDVKM. CDR3 nucleotides: TGTGCCAGCAGTTTGCGGACAGGGCTCCTGAACACTGAAGCTTTCTTT. This sequence encodes CASSLRTGLLNTEAFF.

The V gene is TRBV2, the J gene TRBJ2-1; 12 nucleotides match TRBD2. V gave up 6 bases and J gave up 9 bases; unmatched junction bases: 12. Germline values: CDR1 SNHLY, CDR2 FYNNEI. The CDR3 is 16 amino acids. The CDR3 nucleotides read TGTGCCAGCAGCCGATCTAGCGGGAGGGCCTCGGGTGAGCAGTTCTTC. Translating it yields CASSRSSGRASGEQFF.